This entry features one T cell receptor (beta chain) sequence. The CDR3 runs 14 residues. Looked up from germline, CDR1 is SGHTA and CDR2 is FQGNSA. Trimming stripped 1 base from V and 0 bases from J, with 4 bases between. Libraries were prepared by immunoSEQ multiplex PCR; TCRdb keeps only in-frame clonotypes and omits some of them. The table shows approximately 74,000 clones, with 94% occurring only once. This specimen comes from a study of control samples from healthy donors and cancer patients. V usage is TRBV7-2 and J usage is TRBJ1-3; D is unclear. The TCR originated in a woman in her twenties or thirties in good health. The sample comprised blood. The CDR3 bases are TGTGCCAGCAGCTTAGTCCACTCTGGAAACACCATATATTTT. This sequence encodes CASSLVHSGNTIYF.